Shown below are 13 T cell receptor beta chains from a single sample sequenced in a study of blood T cell repertoires in COVID-19 (TCRdb year 2020). The library was made by the immunoSEQ multiplex PCR assay. TCRdb carries this immuneACCESS record with in-frame sequences only. Its versions omit some clonotypes, under half of them owing to an unresolved V gene in the studies checked, with the rest unexplained. Here the sample has more than 350,000 clones; roughly 90% occur a single time. Jointly, the top ten make up 3% of the sample. Specimen: peripheral blood. Source of these receptors: a woman in her thirties with COVID-19, enrolled during active disease.

This clone was detected a few times. The rearrangement joins TRBV7-9 to TRBJ2-1; D not certain. This CDR3 comprises 11 residues. CDR1 is SEHNR and CDR2 is FQNEAQ in the germline V gene (reference sequence). V was trimmed by 5 bases and J by 4 bases, leaving 3 bases between them. CDR3 bases: TGTGCCAGCAGCACTTACAATGAGCAGTTCTTC. It yields the protein CASSTYNEQFF.

The chain uses TRBV6-2 or TRBV6-3 and TRBJ2-2; 8 bases are shared with TRBD1. The CDR3 is 13 amino acids. CDR1 MNHEY and CDR2 SVGEGT come from the germline V gene. Losses at the gene ends were 10 bases for V and 6 bases for J; bases not matched to a gene: 7. CDR3 nucleotides: TGTGCCAATAGCCCGACAGGGGCCGGGGAGCTGTTTTTT. Protein sequence: CANSPTGAGELFF.

The chain combines TRBV5-1 with TRBJ2-3; 16 nucleotides align to TRBD2. The junction had 9 bases not matched to a gene; V was cut back by 4 bases and J by 4 bases. The germline V gene encodes CDR1 SGHRS and CDR2 YFSETQ. This CDR3 region has 18 residues. CDR3 sequence (DNA): TGCGCCAGCAGCCCGGGGACTAGCGGGGGGGCGTGGGCAGATACGCAGTATTTT. Protein sequence: CASSPGTSGGAWADTQYF.

J is TRBJ2-6 and V is TRBV27; 7 bases line up with TRBD1. This CDR3 spans 16 amino acids. The V gene's germline CDR1 is MNHEY and CDR2 SMNVEV (reference sequence). Losses at the gene ends were 3 bases for V and 4 bases for J; bases not matched to a gene: 6. CDR3 sequence (DNA): TGTGCCAGCAGTTTCGCGACAGGGACCGGGGCCAACGTCCTGACTTTC. Its protein is CASSFATGTGANVLTF.

This clone was seen once. The V gene is TRBV4-1, the J gene TRBJ2-7; 7 bases are shared with TRBD2. Per the germline V gene, CDR1 is MGHRA and CDR2 is YSYEKL. After removal of 1 base from V and 5 bases from J, the junction contained 2 bases not matched to a gene. The CDR3 consists of 13 residues. The CDR3 DNA sequence: TGCGCCAGCAGCCAAGTGGGGGGGAACGAGCAGTACTTC. Translated: CASSQVGGNEQYF.

The chain uses TRBV28 and TRBJ1-6, with 7 bases that match TRBD1. The germline gives CDR1 MDHEN, CDR2 SYDVKM. V trimming: 7 bases; J trimming: 5 bases; junction bases outside the gene matches: 11. This CDR3 region has 16 residues. CDR3 coding DNA: TGTGCCAGCACTACATCCTCTGGGACAGATAATTCACCCCTCCACTTT. This encodes CASTTSSGTDNSPLHF. Using reference TRBV28 and TRBJ1-6 for the parts outside the CDR3, the full variable domain is DVKVTQSSRYLVKRTGEKVFLECVQDMDHENMFWYRQDPGLGLRLIYFSYDVKMKEKGDIPEGYSVSREKKERFSLILESASTNQTSMYLCASTTSSGTDNSPLHFGNGTRLTVT.

The chain couples TRBV5-1 to TRBJ2-1; 8 bases are shared with TRBD2. Germline-derived CDR1 and CDR2 are SGHRS and YFSETQ. With V trimmed by 3 bases and J by 4 bases, 9 bases remained unmatched. This CDR3 contains 16 residues. This CDR3 reads CASSSPIAGPYNEQFF. DNA for the CDR3: TGCGCCAGCAGCTCTCCGATAGCGGGGCCTTACAATGAGCAGTTCTTC.

V and J are TRBV5-8 and TRBJ1-5, with a possible D match to TRBD1 (5 bases). This CDR3 contains 17 residues. The V and J ends lost 5 bases and 5 bases respectively, with 23 bases between them. Germline V gene data show CDR1 as SGHTS and CDR2 as YDEGEE. CDR3 sequence (DNA): TGTGCCAGCAGTACCGGACATTCTAGTAGTCCCGATCAGCCCCAGCATTTT. Protein sequence: CASSTGHSSSPDQPQHF.

This chain connects TRBV11-3 to TRBJ2-7; 9 bases are a match to TRBD2. V dropped 1 base and J dropped 5; count of bases not matched to a gene: 3. CDR3 length equals 14 residues. Germline CDR1 and CDR2: SGHNT and YENEEA. The CDR3 loop is CASSLVAGVHEQYV. CDR3 DNA: TGTGCCAGCAGCTTAGTAGCGGGGGTCCACGAGCAGTACGTC.

V usage is TRBV11-3 and J usage is TRBJ2-1, with TRBD2 matching 12 bases. This CDR3 comprises 14 residues. V lost 6 bases, J lost 7 bases, and 4 bases stayed unmatched. Germline-derived CDR1 and CDR2 are SGHNT and YENEEA. DNA of the CDR3: TGTGCCAGCAGGACTAGCGGGGGATTTAATGAGCAGTTCTTC. Translated: CASRTSGGFNEQFF.

The rearrangement uses TRBV5-4 and TRBJ2-2; D is possibly TRBD2 (5 bases). This CDR3 region has 17 residues. The V end lost 7 bases, the J end lost 7 bases, and 26 bases lay between the germline ends. Germline V lookup: CDR1 SGHNT, CDR2 YYREEE (reference sequence). CDR3 sequence: CASAPRASGRFSGELFF. CDR3 bases: TGTGCCAGCGCACCGCGAGCCTCGGGAAGATTTAGCGGGGAGCTGTTTTTT.

This chain uses TRBV12-3 or TRBV12-4 with TRBJ1-5, with TRBD1 as a possible D gene (5 bases). V gave up 6 bases and J gave up 6 bases, with 12 bases separating them. This CDR3 is built from 13 residues. For the CDR3, the DNA is TGTGCCAGCAGGTGGGGGGTTACTCAGCCCCAGCATTTT. This sequence encodes CASRWGVTQPQHF.

This chain uses TRBV19 with TRBJ1-1, with TRBD1 identical over 12 bases. Per germline, CDR1 LNHDA and CDR2 SQIVND (reference sequence). The CDR3 contains 16 residues. V was clipped by 5 bases and J by 5 bases; unmatched bases: 9. The CDR3 here is CASSGRDRGLKTEAFF. As DNA, the CDR3 is TGTGCCAGTAGTGGTCGGGACAGGGGGCTTAAGACTGAAGCTTTCTTT.